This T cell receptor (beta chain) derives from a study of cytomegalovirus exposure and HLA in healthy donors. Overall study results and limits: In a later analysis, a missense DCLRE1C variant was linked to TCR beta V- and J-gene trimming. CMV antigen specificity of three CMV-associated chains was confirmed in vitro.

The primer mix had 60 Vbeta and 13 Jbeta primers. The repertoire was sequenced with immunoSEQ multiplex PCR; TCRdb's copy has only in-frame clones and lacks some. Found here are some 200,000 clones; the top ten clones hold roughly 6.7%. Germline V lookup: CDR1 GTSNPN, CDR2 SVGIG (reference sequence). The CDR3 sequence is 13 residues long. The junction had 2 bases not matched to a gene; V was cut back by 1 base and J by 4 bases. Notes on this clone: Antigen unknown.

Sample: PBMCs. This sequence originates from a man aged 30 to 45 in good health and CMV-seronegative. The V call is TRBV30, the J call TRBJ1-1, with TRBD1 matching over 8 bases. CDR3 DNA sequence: TGTGCCTGGAGTGAACAGGGGGGCACTGAAGCTTTCTTT. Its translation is CAWSEQGGTEAFF.